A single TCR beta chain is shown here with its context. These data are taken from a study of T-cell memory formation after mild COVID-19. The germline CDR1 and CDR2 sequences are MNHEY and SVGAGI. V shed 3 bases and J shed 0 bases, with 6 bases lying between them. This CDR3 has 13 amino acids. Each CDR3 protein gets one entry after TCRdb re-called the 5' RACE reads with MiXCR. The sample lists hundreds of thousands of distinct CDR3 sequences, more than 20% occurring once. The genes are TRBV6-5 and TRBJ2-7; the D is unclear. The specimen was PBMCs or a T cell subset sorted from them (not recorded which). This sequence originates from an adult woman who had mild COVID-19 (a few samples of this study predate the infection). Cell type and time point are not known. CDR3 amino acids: CASSYRNSYEQYF. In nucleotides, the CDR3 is TGTGCCAGCAGTTATCGAAACTCCTACGAGCAGTACTTC.